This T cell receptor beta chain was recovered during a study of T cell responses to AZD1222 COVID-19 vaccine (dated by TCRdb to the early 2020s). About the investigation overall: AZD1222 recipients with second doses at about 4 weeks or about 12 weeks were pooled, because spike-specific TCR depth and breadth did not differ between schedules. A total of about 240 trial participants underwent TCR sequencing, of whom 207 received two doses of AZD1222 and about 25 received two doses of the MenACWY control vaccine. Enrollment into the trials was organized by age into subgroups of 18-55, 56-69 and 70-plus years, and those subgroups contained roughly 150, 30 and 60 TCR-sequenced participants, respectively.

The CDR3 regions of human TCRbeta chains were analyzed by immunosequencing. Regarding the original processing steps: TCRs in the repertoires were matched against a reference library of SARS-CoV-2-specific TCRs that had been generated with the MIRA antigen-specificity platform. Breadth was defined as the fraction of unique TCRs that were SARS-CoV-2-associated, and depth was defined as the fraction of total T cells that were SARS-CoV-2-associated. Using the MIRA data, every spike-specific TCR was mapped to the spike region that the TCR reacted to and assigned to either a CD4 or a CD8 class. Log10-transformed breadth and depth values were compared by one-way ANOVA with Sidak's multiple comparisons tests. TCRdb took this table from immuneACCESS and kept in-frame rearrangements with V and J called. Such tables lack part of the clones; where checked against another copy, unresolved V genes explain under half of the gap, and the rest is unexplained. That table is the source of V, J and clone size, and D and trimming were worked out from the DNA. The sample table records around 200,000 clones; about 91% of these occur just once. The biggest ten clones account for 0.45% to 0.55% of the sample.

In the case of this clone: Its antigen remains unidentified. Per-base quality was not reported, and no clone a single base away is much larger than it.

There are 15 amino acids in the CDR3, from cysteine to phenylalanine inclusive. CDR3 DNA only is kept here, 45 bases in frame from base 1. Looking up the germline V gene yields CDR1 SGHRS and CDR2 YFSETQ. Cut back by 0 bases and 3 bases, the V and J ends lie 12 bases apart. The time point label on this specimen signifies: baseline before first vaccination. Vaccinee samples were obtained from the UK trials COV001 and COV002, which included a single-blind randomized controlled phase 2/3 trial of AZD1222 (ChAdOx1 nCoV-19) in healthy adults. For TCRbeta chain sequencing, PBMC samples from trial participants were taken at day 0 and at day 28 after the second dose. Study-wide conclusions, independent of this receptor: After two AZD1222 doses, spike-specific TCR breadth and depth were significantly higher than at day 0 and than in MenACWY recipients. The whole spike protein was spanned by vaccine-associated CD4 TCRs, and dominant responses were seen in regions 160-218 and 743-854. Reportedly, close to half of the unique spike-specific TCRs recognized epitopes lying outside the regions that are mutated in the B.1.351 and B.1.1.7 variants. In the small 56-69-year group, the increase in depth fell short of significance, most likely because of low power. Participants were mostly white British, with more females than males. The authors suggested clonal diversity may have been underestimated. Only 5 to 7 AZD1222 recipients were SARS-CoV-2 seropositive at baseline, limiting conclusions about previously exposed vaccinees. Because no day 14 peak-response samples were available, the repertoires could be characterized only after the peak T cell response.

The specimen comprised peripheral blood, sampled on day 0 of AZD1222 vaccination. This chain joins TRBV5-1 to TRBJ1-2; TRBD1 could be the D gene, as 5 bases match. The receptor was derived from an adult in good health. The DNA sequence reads TGCGCCAGCAGCTTGGGAGCGGGCAGGGACTATGGCTACACCTTC. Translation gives CASSLGAGRDYGYTF.